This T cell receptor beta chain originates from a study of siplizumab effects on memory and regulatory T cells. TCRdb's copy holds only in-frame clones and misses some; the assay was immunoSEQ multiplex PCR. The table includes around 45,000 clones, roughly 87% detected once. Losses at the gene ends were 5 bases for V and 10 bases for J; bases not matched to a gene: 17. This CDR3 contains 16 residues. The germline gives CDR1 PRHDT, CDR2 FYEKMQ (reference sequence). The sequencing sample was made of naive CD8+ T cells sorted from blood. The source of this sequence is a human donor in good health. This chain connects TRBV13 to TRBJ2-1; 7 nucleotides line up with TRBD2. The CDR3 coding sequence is TGTGCCAGCAGCAACCTAAAGGCTAGCGGACCTGCGGAGCAGTTCTTC. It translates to CASSNLKASGPAEQFF.